Below, 4 T cell receptor beta chains from the same sample are listed, as sequenced in a study of blood T cell repertoires in COVID-19 (dated by TCRdb to the early 2020s). Library construction relied on the immunoSEQ multiplex PCR assay. TCRdb re-hosts the immuneACCESS table, in-frame sequences only. Its copies lack some clones; in the studies checked, an unresolved V gene accounts for under half of them, and the cause for the rest is not known. This sample holds 150,000 to 200,000 clones; 70% to 90% were observed only once. About 3.9% of the sample is in the top ten clones. Sequenced input: peripheral blood. All receptors derive from a woman aged 65 to 85 with acute or convalescent COVID-19.

This clone was seen a single time. V and J are TRBV4-3 and TRBJ2-1; a possible D gene is TRBD2 (6 bases). This CDR3 spans 15 amino acids. Trimming pared 6 bases from V and 9 bases from J, leaving 21 bases between. CDR1 LGHNA and CDR2 YSLEER come from the germline V gene. CDR3 sequence: CASSNSGGRWGEQFF. CDR3 bases: TGCGCCAGCAGTAATAGCGGAGGAAGATGGGGTGAGCAGTTCTTC.

The V call is TRBV11-2, the J call TRBJ2-2, with 9 bases lining up with TRBD1. CDR1 and CDR2 (germline): SGHAT, FQNNGV. The CDR3 has 16 amino acids. V trimming: 6 bases; J trimming: 8 bases; junction bases outside the gene matches: 13. For the CDR3, the DNA is TGTGCCAGCAGTTTTACCTGGACAGGGGCGCAAGGGGAGCTGTTTTTT. Translation: CASSFTWTGAQGELFF.

The chain couples TRBV2 to TRBJ1-4; 8 bases match TRBD1. The trim removed 3 bases at V and 4 bases at J, leaving 1 base unmatched. Germline V lookup: CDR1 SNHLY, CDR2 FYNNEI. The CDR3 totals 14 residues. CDR3 in amino acids: CASSEGQVNEKLFF. CDR3 DNA sequence: TGTGCCAGCAGTGAGGGACAGGTTAATGAAAAACTGTTTTTT.

The genes are TRBV4-3 and TRBJ2-1; tentatively, D is TRBD2 (5 bases). V was shortened by 1 base and J by 8 bases, with 21 bases between the two germline ends. CDR1 and CDR2 from the germline V gene are LGHNA and YSLEER. The CDR3 sequence is 17 residues long. The CDR3 sequence: CASSQGGFPGITDEQFF. The DNA for the CDR3 is TGCGCCAGCAGCCAAGGCGGGTTCCCGGGGATAACAGATGAGCAGTTCTTC.